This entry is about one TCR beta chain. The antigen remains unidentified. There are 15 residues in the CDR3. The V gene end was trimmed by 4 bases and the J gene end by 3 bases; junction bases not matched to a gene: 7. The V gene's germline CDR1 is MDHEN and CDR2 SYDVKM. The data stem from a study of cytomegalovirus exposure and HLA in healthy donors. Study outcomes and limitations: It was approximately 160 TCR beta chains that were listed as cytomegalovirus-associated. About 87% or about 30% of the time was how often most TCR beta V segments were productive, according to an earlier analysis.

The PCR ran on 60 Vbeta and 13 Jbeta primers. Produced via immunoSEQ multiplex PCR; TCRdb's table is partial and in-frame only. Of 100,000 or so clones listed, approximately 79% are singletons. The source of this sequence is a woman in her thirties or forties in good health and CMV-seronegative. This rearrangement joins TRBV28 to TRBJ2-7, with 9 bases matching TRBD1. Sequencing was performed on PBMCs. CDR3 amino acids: CASSSAGTGNYEQYF. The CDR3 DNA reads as TGTGCCAGCAGTTCCGCCGGGACAGGGAACTACGAGCAGTACTTC.